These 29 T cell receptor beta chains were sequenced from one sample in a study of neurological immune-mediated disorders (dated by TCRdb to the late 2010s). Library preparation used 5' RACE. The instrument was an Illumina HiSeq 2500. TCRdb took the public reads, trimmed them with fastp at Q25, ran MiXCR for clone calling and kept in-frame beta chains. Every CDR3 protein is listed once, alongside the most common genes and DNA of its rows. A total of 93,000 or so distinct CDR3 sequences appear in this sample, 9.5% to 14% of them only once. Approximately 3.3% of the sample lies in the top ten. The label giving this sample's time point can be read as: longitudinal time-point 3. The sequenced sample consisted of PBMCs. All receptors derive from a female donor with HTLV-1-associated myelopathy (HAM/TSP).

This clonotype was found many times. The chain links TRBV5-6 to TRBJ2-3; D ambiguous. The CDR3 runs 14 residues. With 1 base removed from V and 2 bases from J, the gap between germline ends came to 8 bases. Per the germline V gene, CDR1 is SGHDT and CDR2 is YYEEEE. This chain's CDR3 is CASSLRTITDTQYF. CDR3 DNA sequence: TGTGCCAGCAGCTTGCGGACGATCACAGATACGCAGTATTTT.

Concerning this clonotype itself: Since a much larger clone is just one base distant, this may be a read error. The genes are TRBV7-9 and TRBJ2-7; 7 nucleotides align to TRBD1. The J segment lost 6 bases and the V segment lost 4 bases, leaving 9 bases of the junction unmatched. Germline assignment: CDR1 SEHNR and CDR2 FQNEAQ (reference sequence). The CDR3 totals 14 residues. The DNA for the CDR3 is TGTGCCAGCAGCTCTACGTACTGGACAGGCGAGCAGTACTTC. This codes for CASSSTYWTGEQYF. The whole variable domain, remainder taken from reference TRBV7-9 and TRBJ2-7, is DTGVSQNPRHKITKRGQNVTFRCDPISEHNRLYWYRQTLGQGPEFLTYFQNEAQLEKSRLLSDRFSAERPKGSFSTLEIQRTEQGDSAMYLCASSSTYWTGEQYFGPGTRLTVT.

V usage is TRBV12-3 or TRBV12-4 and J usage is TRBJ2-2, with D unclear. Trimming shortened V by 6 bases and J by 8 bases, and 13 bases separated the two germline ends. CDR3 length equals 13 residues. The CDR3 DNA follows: TGTGCCAGCAGCCCCAGCCGTGAAGGGGAGCTGTTTTTT. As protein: CASSPSREGELFF.

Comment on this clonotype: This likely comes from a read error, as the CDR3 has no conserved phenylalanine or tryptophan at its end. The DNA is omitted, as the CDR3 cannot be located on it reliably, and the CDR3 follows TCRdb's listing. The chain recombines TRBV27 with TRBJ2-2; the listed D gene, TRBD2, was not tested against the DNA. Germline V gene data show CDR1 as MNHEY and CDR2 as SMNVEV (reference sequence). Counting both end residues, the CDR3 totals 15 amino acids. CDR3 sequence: CASSSPSQAVRERFS.

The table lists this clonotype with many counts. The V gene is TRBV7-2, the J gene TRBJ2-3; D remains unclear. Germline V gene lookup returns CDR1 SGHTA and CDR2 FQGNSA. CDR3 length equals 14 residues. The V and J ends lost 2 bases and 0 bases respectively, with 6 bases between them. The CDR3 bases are TGTGCCAGCAGCTTACTTACTAGCACAGATACGCAGTATTTT. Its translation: CASSLLTSTDTQYF.

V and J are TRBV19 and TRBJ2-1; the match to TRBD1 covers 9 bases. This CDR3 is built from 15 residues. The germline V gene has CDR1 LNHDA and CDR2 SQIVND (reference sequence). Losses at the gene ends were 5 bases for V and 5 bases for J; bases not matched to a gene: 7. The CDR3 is CASSWDRERDNEQFF. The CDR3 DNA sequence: TGTGCCAGTAGTTGGGACAGGGAAAGGGACAATGAGCAGTTCTTC.

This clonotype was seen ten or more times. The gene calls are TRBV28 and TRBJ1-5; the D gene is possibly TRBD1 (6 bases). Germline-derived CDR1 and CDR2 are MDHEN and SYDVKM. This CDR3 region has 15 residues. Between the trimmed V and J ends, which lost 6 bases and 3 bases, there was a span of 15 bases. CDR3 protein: CASSRPDRTNQPQHF. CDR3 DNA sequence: TGTGCCAGCAGCCGACCCGACAGGACCAATCAGCCCCAGCATTTT.

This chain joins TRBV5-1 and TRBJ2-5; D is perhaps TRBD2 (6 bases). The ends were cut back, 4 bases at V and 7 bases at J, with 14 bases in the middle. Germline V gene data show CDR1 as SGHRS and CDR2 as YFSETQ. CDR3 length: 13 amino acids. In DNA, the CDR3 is TGCGCCAGCAGCCCGACTAGTGAAGCGACCCAGTACTTC. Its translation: CASSPTSEATQYF.

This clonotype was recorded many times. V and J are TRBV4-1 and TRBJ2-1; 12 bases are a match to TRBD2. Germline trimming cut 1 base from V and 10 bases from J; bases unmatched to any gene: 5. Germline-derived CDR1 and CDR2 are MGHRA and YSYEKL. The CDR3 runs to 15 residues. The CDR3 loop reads CASSQGLAGAGEQFF. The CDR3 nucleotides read TGCGCCAGCAGCCAAGGACTAGCGGGGGCAGGCGAGCAGTTCTTC.

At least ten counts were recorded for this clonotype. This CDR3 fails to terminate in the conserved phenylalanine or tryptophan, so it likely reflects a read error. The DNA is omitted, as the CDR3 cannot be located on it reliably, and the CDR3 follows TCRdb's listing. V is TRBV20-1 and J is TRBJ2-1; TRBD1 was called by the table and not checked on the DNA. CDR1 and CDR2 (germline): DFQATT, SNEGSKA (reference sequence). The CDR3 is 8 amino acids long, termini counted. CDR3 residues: CSAIPDKV.

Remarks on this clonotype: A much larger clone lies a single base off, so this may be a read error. The CDR3 DNA reads TGTGCCAGCAGTGAGTCCGGGCTGACTCAGCCCCAGCATTTT. Residues: CASSESGLTQPQHF. The chain carries TRBV6-1 and TRBJ1-5, with D unresolved. The CDR3 is made up of 14 amino acids. Germline V gene data show CDR1 as MNHNS and CDR2 as SASEGT. V gave up 3 bases and J gave up 6 bases, with 12 bases separating them.

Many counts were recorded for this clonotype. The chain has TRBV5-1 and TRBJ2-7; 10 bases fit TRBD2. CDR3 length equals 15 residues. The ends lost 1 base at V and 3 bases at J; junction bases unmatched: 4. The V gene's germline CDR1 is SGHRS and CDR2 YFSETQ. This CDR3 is CASSLTSGTNYEQYF. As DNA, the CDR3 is TGCGCCAGCAGCTTGACTAGCGGGACCAACTACGAGCAGTACTTC.

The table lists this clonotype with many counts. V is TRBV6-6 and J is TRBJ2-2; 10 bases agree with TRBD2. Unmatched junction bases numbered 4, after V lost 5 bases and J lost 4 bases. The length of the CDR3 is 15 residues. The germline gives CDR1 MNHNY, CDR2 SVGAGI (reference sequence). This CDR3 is CASSVAGGPTGELFF. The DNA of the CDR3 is TGTGCCAGCAGTGTAGCGGGGGGCCCCACCGGGGAGCTGTTTTTT.

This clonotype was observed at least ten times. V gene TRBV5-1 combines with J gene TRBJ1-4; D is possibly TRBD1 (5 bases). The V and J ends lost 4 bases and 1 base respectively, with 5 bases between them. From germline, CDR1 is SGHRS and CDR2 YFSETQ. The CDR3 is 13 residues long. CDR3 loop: CASSRGTNEKLFF. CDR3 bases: TGCGCCAGCAGCAGGGGAACTAATGAAAAACTGTTTTTT.

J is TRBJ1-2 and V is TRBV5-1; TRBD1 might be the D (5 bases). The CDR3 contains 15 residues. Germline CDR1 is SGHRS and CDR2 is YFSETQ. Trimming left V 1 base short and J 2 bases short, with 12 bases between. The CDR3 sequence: CASSLTSGANYGYTF. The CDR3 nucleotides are TGCGCCAGCAGCTTGACAAGCGGGGCAAACTATGGCTACACCTTC.

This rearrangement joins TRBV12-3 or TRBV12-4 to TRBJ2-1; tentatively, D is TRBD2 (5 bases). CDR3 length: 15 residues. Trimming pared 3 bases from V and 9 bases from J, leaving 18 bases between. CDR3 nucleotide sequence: TGTGCCAGCAGTTTCGGGGTGGCCCCGGGCGCTGAGCAGTTCTTC. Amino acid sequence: CASSFGVAPGAEQFF.

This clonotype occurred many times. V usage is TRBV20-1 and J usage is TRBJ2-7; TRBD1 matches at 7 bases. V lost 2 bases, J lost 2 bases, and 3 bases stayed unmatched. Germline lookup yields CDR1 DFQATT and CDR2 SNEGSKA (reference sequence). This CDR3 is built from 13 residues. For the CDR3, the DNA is TGCAGTGCTAGAACAGGGGCTCCCTACGAGCAGTACTTC. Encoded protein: CSARTGAPYEQYF.

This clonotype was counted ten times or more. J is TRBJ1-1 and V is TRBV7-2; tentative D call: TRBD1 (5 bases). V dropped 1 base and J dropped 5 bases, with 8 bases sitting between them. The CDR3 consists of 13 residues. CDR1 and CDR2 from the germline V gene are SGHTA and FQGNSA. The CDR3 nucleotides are TGTGCCAGCAGCTTAGTCCAGGGTACTGAAGCTTTCTTT. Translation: CASSLVQGTEAFF.

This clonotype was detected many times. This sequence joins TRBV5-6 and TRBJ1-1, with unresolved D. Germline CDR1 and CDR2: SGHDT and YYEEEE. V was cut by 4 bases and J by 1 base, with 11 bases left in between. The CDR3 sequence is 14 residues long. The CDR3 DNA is TGTGCCAGCAGCCCCCCACCCCAGAACACTGAAGCTTTCTTT. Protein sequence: CASSPPPQNTEAFF.

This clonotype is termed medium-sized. The CDR3 is CSAATGVSNQPQHF. CDR3 coding DNA: TGCAGTGCTGCGACAGGGGTTAGCAATCAGCCCCAGCATTTT. This chain uses TRBV20-1 with TRBJ1-5; TRBD1 agrees at 8 bases. The CDR3 has 14 amino acids. Unmatched junction bases numbered 3, after V lost 5 bases and J lost 0 bases. CDR1 is DFQATT and CDR2 is SNEGSKA in the germline V gene (reference sequence).

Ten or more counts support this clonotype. CDR3 amino acids: CASSLAAGVAYNEQFF. The DNA for the CDR3 is TGCGCCAGCAGCTTGGCAGCGGGGGTCGCTTACAATGAGCAGTTCTTC. The chain joins TRBV5-1 to TRBJ2-1, with TRBD2 matching over 8 bases. V shed 0 bases and J 4 bases; nucleotides not matched to a gene: 6. Per the germline V gene, CDR1 is SGHRS and CDR2 is YFSETQ. This CDR3 region has 16 residues.

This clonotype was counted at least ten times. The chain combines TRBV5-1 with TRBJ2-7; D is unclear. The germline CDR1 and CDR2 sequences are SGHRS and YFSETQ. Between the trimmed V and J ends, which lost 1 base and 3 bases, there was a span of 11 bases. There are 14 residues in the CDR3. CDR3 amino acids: CASSLTEPFYEQYF. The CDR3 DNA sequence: TGCGCCAGCAGCTTGACAGAACCCTTCTACGAGCAGTACTTC.

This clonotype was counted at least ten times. Here the CDR3 reads CASSKGGPAFSSQETQYF. Here the CDR3 DNA reads TGTGCCAGCAGCAAAGGGGGCCCGGCTTTTTCCTCACAAGAGACCCAGTACTTC. The chain combines TRBV21-1 with TRBJ2-5; the table's D gene call, TRBD2, was not cross checked with the DNA. TRBV21-1 is deemed a pseudogene. The CDR3 runs to 18 residues.

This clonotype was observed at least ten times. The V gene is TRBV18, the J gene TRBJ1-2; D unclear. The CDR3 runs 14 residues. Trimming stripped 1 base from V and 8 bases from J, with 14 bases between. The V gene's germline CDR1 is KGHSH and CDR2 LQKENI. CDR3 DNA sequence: TGTGCCAGCTCACCACGAGAACTTTCAACGGGCTACACCTTC. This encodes CASSPRELSTGYTF.

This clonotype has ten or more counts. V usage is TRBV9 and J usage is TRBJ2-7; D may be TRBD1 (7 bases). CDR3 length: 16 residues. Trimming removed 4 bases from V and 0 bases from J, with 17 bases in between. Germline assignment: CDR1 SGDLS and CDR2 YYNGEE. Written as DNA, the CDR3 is TGTGCCAGCAGCCCCAGGGGGACGGGGGCCTCCTACGAGCAGTACTTC. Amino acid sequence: CASSPRGTGASYEQYF.

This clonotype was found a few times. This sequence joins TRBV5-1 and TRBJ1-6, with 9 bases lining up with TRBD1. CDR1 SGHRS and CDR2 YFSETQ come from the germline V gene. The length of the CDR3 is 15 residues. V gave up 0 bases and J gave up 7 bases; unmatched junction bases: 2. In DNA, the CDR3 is TGCGCCAGCAGCTTGGACAGGGGGCAGAATTCACCCCTCCACTTT. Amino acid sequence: CASSLDRGQNSPLHF.

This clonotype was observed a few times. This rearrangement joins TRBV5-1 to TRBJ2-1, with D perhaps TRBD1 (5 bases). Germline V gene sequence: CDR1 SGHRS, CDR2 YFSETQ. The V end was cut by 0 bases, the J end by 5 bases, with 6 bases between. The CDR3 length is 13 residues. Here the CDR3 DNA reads TGCGCCAGCAGCTTGGGACAGCACAATGAGCAGTTCTTC. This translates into CASSLGQHNEQFF.

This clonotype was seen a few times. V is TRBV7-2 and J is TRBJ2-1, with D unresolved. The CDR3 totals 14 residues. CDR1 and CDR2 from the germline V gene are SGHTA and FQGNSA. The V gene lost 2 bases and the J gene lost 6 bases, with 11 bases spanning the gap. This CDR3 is CASSLRILPNEQFF. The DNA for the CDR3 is TGTGCCAGCAGCTTAAGAATACTCCCCAATGAGCAGTTCTTC.

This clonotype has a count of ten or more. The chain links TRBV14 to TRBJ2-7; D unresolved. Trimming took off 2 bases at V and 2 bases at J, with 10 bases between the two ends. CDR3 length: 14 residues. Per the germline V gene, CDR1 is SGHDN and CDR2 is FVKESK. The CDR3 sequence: CASSQITGPYEQYF. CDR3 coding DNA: TGTGCCAGCAGCCAAATTACCGGGCCCTACGAGCAGTACTTC.